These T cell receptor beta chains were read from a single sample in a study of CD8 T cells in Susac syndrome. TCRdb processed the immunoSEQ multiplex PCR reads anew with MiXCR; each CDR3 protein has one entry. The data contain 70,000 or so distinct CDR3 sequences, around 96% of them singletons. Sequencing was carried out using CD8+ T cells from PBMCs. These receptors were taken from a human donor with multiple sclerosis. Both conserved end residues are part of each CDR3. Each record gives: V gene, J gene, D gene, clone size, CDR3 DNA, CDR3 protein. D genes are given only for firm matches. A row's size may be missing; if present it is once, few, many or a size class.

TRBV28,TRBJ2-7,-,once,TGTGCCAGCAGTTTTAGGGGACCCGGGACCGAGCAGTACTTC,CASSFRGPGTEQYF
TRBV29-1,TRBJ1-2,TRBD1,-,TGCAGCGTTGAAGGGGGGACAGGGGACGACTACACCTTC,CSVEGGTGDDYTF
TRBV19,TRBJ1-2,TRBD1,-,TGTGCCAGTAGCTGGACAGGCGGTGGGGACTATGGCTACACCTTC,CASSWTGGGDYGYTF
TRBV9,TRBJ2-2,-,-,TGTGCCAGCAGCGTAGCTTTAGAAATACTTACCGGGGAGCTGTTTTTT,CASSVALEILTGELFF
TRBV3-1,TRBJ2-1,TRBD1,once,TGTGCCAGCAGCCATGCCGGGACAGACACCTACAATGAGCAGTTCTTC,CASSHAGTDTYNEQFF
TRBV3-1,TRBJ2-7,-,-,TGTGCCAGCAGCTCACCACGGGACTCATCCTACGAGCAGTACTTC,CASSSPRDSSYEQYF
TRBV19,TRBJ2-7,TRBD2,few,TGTGCCAGTAGTATCGTGTCTAGCGGCTCCAAGGAGCAGTACTTC,CASSIVSSGSKEQYF
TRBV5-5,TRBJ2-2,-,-,TGTGCCAGCAGCTTAGCGGACCCGAACACCGGGGAGCTGTTTTTT,CASSLADPNTGELFF
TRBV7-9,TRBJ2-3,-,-,TGTGCCAGCAGCCCCGTCGGGAGCCCAGATACGCAGTATTTT,CASSPVGSPDTQYF
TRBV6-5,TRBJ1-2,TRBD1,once,TGTGCCAGCAGTTACGGGTCGGGACAGGGCCTTAACTATGGCTACACCTTC,CASSYGSGQGLNYGYTF
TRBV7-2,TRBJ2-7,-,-,TGTGCCAGCAGCCTCTCTACCCGGAGGGACGAGCAGTACTTC,CASSLSTRRDEQYF